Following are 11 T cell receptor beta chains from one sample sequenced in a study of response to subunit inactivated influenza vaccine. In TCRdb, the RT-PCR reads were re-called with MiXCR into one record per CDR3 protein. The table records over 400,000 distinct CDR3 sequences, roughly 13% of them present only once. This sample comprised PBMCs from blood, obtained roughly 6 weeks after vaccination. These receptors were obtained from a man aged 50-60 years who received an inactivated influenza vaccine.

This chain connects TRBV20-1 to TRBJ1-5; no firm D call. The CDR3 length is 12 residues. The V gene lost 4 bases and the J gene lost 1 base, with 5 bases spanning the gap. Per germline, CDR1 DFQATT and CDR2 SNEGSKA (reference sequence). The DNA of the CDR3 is TGCAGTGCTACGGGCAGCAATCAGCCCCAGCATTTT. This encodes CSATGSNQPQHF.

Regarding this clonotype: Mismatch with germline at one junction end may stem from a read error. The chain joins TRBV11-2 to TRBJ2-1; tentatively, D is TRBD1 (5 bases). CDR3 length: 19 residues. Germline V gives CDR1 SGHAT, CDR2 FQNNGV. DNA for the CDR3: TGTGCCAGCAGCTTAGAAGGCAGGGCAGGAGCACCAAACTACAATGAGCAGTGCTTC. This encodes CASSLEGRAGAPNYNEQCF. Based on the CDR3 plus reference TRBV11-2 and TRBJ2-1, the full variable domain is EAGVAQSPRYKIIEKRQSVAFWCNPISGHATLYWYQQILGQGPKLLIQFQNNGVVDDSQLPKDRFSAERLKGVDSTLKIQPAKLEDSAVYLCASSLEGRAGAPNYNEQCFGPGTRLTVL.

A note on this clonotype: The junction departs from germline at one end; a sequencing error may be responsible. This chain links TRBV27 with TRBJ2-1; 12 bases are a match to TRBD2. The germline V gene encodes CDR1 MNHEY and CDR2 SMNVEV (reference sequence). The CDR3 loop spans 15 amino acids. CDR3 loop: CASTPTSGGGNEQSF. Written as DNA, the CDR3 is TGTGCCAGCACCCCGACTAGCGGGGGTGGCAATGAGCAGTCCTTC.

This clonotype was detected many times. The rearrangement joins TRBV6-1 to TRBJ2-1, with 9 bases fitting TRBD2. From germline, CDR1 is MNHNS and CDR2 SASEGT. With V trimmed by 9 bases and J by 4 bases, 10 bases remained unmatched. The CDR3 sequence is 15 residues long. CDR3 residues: CASEVGRGGYNEQFF. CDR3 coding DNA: TGTGCCAGTGAGGTCGGGCGGGGGGGATACAATGAGCAGTTCTTC.

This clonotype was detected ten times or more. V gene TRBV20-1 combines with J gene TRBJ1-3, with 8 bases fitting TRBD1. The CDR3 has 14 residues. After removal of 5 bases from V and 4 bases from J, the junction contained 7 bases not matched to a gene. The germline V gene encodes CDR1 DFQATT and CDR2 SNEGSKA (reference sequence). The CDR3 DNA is TGCAGTGCTCTTTGGACAGGGAAAGGAAACACCATATATTTT. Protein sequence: CSALWTGKGNTIYF.

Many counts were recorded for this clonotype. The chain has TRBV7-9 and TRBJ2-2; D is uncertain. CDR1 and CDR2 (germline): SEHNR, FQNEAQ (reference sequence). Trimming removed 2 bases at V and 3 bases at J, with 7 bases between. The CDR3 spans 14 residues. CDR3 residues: CASSLSRDTGELFF. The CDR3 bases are TGTGCCAGCAGCTTAAGTAGGGACACCGGGGAGCTGTTTTTT.

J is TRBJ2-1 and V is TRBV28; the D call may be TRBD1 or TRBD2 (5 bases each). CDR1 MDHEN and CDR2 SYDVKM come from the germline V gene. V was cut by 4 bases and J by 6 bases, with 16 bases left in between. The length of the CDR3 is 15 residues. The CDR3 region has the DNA TGTGCCAGCAGTTACGACGAGGGACGGCTCAATGAGCAGTTCTTC. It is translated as CASSYDEGRLNEQFF.

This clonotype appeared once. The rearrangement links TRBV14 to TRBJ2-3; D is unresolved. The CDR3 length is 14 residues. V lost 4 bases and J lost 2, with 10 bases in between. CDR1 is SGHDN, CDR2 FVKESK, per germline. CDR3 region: CASSRDTVTDTQYF. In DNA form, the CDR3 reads TGTGCCAGCAGCCGAGACACCGTCACAGATACGCAGTATTTT.

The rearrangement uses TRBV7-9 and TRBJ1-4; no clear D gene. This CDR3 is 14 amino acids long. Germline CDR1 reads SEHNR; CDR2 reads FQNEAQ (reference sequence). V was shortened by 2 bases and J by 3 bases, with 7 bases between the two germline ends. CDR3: CASSLSGANEKLFF. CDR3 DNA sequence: TGTGCCAGCAGCTTATCCGGGGCTAATGAAAAACTGTTTTTT. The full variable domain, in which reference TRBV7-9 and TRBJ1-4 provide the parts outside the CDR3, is DTGVSQNPRHKITKRGQNVTFRCDPISEHNRLYWYRQTLGQGPEFLTYFQNEAQLEKSRLLSDRFSAERPKGSFSTLEIQRTEQGDSAMYLCASSLSGANEKLFFGSGTQLSVL.

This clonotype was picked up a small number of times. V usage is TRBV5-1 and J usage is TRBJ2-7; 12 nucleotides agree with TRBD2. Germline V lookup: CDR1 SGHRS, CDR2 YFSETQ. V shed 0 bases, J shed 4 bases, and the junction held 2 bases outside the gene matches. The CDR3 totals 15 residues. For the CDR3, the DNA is TGCGCCAGCAGCTTGGATCTAGCGGGAGGGTACGAGCAGTACTTC. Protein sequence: CASSLDLAGGYEQYF.

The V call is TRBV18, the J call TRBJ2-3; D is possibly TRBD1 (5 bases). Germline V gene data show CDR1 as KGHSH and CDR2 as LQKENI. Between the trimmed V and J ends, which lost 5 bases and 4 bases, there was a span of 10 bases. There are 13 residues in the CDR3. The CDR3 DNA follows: TGTGCCAGCTCATCCAGGGATGCAGATACGCAGTATTTT. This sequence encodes CASSSRDADTQYF. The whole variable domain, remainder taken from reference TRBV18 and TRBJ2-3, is NAGVMQNPRHLVRRRGQEARLRCSPMKGHSHVYWYRQLPEEGLKFMVYLQKENIIDESGMPKERFSAEFPKEGPSILRIQQVVRGDSAAYFCASSSRDADTQYFGPGTRLTVL.